The rows below give T cell receptor beta chains drawn from one sample of a study of T cell repertoires in cytomegalovirus infection. A single record per CDR3 protein comes from TCRdb applying MiXCR to the reads. The sample comprises 480,000 or so distinct CDR3 sequences, over 9% of which are singletons, and about 10% rests with the top ten. Sequenced material: PBMCs. These receptor sequences come from a human donor in good health (CMV status not recorded). Some clones in this sample may be carry-over from other donors' samples. Each CDR3 is given with its conserved first and last residue. The D gene is left open where the match is weak. Expanded clones get a size class; other rows say once, few or many, or leave the size out.

J gene: TRBJ2-6; CDR3 length: 16; V gene: TRBV4-1; D gene: -; clone size: many; CDR3 DNA: TGCGCCAGCAGCCAAGATGGGCGAGTTGGGGCCAACGTCCTGACTTTC; CDR3 protein: CASSQDGRVGANVLTF
J gene: TRBJ1-1; CDR3 length: 14; V gene: TRBV29-1; D gene: -; clone size: few; CDR3 DNA: TGCAGCGTTGAGACCGACACACGGGGCACTGAAGCTTTCTTT; CDR3 protein: CSVETDTRGTEAFF
J gene: TRBJ2-2; CDR3 length: 13; V gene: TRBV5-6; D gene: TRBD1; clone size: -; CDR3 DNA: TGTGCCAGCAGCCCGGGGACAGCCGGGGAGCTGTTTTTT; CDR3 protein: CASSPGTAGELFF
J gene: TRBJ2-1; CDR3 length: 16; V gene: TRBV12-5; D gene: -; clone size: many; CDR3 DNA: TGTGCTAGTGGTTTCCTCAGGGACCGTTCCTACAATGAGCAGTTCTTC; CDR3 protein: CASGFLRDRSYNEQFF
J gene: TRBJ1-1; CDR3 length: 11; V gene: TRBV20-1; D gene: -; clone size: -; CDR3 DNA: TGCAGTCCTGGGGACCCCACTGAAGCTTTCTTT; CDR3 protein: CSPGDPTEAFF
J gene: TRBJ2-7; CDR3 length: 15; V gene: TRBV18; D gene: -; clone size: many; CDR3 DNA: TGTGCCAGCTCACCAGGGGGGCGAAGCTCCTACGAGCAGTACTTC; CDR3 protein: CASSPGGRSSYEQYF
J gene: TRBJ1-1; CDR3 length: 14; V gene: TRBV27; D gene: -; clone size: -; CDR3 DNA: TGTGCCAGCAGTTTATCGAGGGTCGTAGGGTCGGCTTTCTTT; CDR3 protein: CASSLSRVVGSAFF
J gene: TRBJ1-2; CDR3 length: 14; V gene: TRBV12-3/TRBV12-4; D gene: -; clone size: few; CDR3 DNA: TGTGCCAGCAGTTTGGAGGGCGGACTTTGGGGCTACACCTTC; CDR3 protein: CASSLEGGLWGYTF
J gene: TRBJ1-1; CDR3 length: 13; V gene: TRBV5-4; D gene: -; clone size: few; CDR3 DNA: TGTGCCAGCAGCTTGAGCCCGAGTACTGAAGCTTTCTTT; CDR3 protein: CASSLSPSTEAFF
J gene: TRBJ1-2; CDR3 length: 14; V gene: TRBV7-8; D gene: TRBD1; clone size: many; CDR3 DNA: TGTGCCAGCACCGGAGGGGGACAGGGCCGTGGCTACACCTTC; CDR3 protein: CASTGGGQGRGYTF
J gene: TRBJ1-2; CDR3 length: 14; V gene: TRBV25-1; D gene: -; clone size: few; CDR3 DNA: TGTGCCAGCAGTGACCCGTCATCTAACTATGGCTACACCTTC; CDR3 protein: CASSDPSSNYGYTF
J gene: TRBJ2-6; CDR3 length: 19; V gene: TRBV7-9; D gene: TRBD1; clone size: -; CDR3 DNA: TGTGCCAGCAGGTTAGCCAGGACAGGGCGCCGCTCTGGGGCCAACGTCCTGACTTTC; CDR3 protein: CASRLARTGRRSGANVLTF
J gene: TRBJ1-1; CDR3 length: 14; V gene: TRBV28; D gene: -; clone size: few; CDR3 DNA: TGTGCCAGCAGGACCTCATTGGGGAACACTGAAGCTTTCTTT; CDR3 protein: CASRTSLGNTEAFF
J gene: TRBJ1-1; CDR3 length: 15; V gene: TRBV7-8; D gene: -; clone size: many; CDR3 DNA: TGTGCCAGCAGCTTAGTGGCTGCGGGGCGGGATGAAGCTTTCTTT; CDR3 protein: CASSLVAAGRDEAFF
J gene: TRBJ2-5; CDR3 length: 13; V gene: TRBV2; D gene: -; clone size: many; CDR3 DNA: TGTGCCACTCGTTGGAACAGGGTAGAGACCCAGTACTTC; CDR3 protein: CATRWNRVETQYF
J gene: TRBJ2-1; CDR3 length: 15; V gene: TRBV6-1; D gene: TRBD2; clone size: many; CDR3 DNA: TGTGCCAGCAGCGAGACCGGGACTACCCTCTTTGAGCAGTTCTTC; CDR3 protein: CASSETGTTLFEQFF
J gene: TRBJ1-2; CDR3 length: 11; V gene: TRBV2; D gene: -; clone size: -; CDR3 DNA: TGTGCCAGCAGTGAAGCCTATGGCTACACCTTC; CDR3 protein: CASSEAYGYTF
J gene: TRBJ2-1; CDR3 length: 15; V gene: TRBV6-1; D gene: TRBD2; clone size: -; CDR3 DNA: TGTGCCAGCAGTACTAGCGGGAGCTCCTACATTGAGCAGTTCTTC; CDR3 protein: CASSTSGSSYIEQFF
J gene: TRBJ2-3; CDR3 length: 13; V gene: TRBV7-2; D gene: -; clone size: many; CDR3 DNA: TGTGCCAGCAGCTCCGGGACCACAGATACGCAGTATTTT; CDR3 protein: CASSSGTTDTQYF
J gene: TRBJ2-1; CDR3 length: 15; V gene: TRBV12-3/TRBV12-4; D gene: -; clone size: many; CDR3 DNA: TGTGCCAGCAGTTTCGTGGGCCTGCAGGAAAATGAGCAGTTCTTC; CDR3 protein: CASSFVGLQENEQFF
J gene: TRBJ2-7; CDR3 length: 14; V gene: TRBV5-1; D gene: -; clone size: many; CDR3 DNA: TGCGCCAGCAGCTTTGAGGGGACCCCCTCCGAGCAGTACTTC; CDR3 protein: CASSFEGTPSEQYF
J gene: TRBJ1-1; CDR3 length: 12; V gene: TRBV19; D gene: -; clone size: -; CDR3 DNA: TGTGCCAGTAGTATAGGACGCACTGAAGCTTTCTTT; CDR3 protein: CASSIGRTEAFF
J gene: TRBJ2-5; CDR3 length: 16; V gene: TRBV12-3/TRBV12-4; D gene: TRBD2; clone size: many; CDR3 DNA: TGTGCCAGCAGCGCCTTTCCAGCGGGAGTTCGTAAGACCCAGTACTTC; CDR3 protein: CASSAFPAGVRKTQYF
J gene: TRBJ1-2; CDR3 length: 16; V gene: TRBV5-6; D gene: -; clone size: -; CDR3 DNA: TGTGCCAGCAGCTACCAACAGGGTTTGATGGACTATGGCTACACCTTC; CDR3 protein: CASSYQQGLMDYGYTF
J gene: TRBJ2-1; CDR3 length: 11; V gene: TRBV6-5; D gene: -; clone size: few; CDR3 DNA: TGTGCCAGCAGTTACGTGGGTGAGCAGTTCTTC; CDR3 protein: CASSYVGEQFF
J gene: TRBJ1-1; CDR3 length: 15; V gene: TRBV18; D gene: -; clone size: -; CDR3 DNA: TGTGCCAGCTCACCACCGTGGGGGGCCGGCACTGAAGCTTTCTTT; CDR3 protein: CASSPPWGAGTEAFF
J gene: TRBJ2-1; CDR3 length: 12; V gene: TRBV5-6; D gene: -; clone size: many; CDR3 DNA: TGTGCCAGCAGCAGCTGGACAGCCTCTAAGGTCTTC; CDR3 protein: CASSSWTASKVF
J gene: TRBJ2-5; CDR3 length: 14; V gene: TRBV7-9; D gene: -; clone size: many; CDR3 DNA: TGTGCCAGCAGCTACAGAAGGGGTTTGGAGACCCAGTACTTC; CDR3 protein: CASSYRRGLETQYF
J gene: TRBJ2-2; CDR3 length: 15; V gene: TRBV29-1; D gene: -; clone size: few; CDR3 DNA: TGCAGCGTTGAACCCCCGGACAAACCCACCGGGGAGCTGTTTTTT; CDR3 protein: CSVEPPDKPTGELFF
J gene: TRBJ2-1; CDR3 length: 13; V gene: TRBV6-1; D gene: TRBD2; clone size: many; CDR3 DNA: TGTGCCAGCGGACTAGCGGGAGGGAATGAGCAGTTCTTC; CDR3 protein: CASGLAGGNEQFF
J gene: TRBJ1-1; CDR3 length: 14; V gene: TRBV6-5; D gene: -; clone size: many; CDR3 DNA: TGTGCCAGCAGTTTGGCGCTGACCAACACTGAAGCTTTCTTT; CDR3 protein: CASSLALTNTEAFF
J gene: TRBJ1-2; CDR3 length: 13; V gene: TRBV5-8; D gene: -; clone size: many; CDR3 DNA: TGTGCCAGCAGCTTGGTGTCTGAACACGGCTACACCTTC; CDR3 protein: CASSLVSEHGYTF
J gene: TRBJ2-7; CDR3 length: 13; V gene: TRBV6-5; D gene: -; clone size: -; CDR3 DNA: TGTGCCAGCAGTTACTCCCCCCTCTACGAGCAGTACTTC; CDR3 protein: CASSYSPLYEQYF
J gene: TRBJ1-2; CDR3 length: 17; V gene: TRBV7-9; D gene: -; clone size: few; CDR3 DNA: TGTGCCAGCAGCTTAGGAGCAACCGCGTTTTCTAACTATGGCTACACCTTC; CDR3 protein: CASSLGATAFSNYGYTF
J gene: TRBJ2-7; CDR3 length: 14; V gene: TRBV19; D gene: TRBD2; clone size: -; CDR3 DNA: TGTGCCAGTAGTTTGCGGGAGATCAGTCGGGAGCAGTACTTC; CDR3 protein: CASSLREISREQYF
J gene: TRBJ1-1; CDR3 length: 17; V gene: TRBV28; D gene: TRBD1; clone size: many; CDR3 DNA: TGTGCCAGCAGTTTGACCCGAATTGACAGGGGAGACACTGAAGCTTTCTTT; CDR3 protein: CASSLTRIDRGDTEAFF
J gene: TRBJ2-3; CDR3 length: 14; V gene: TRBV7-6; D gene: TRBD2; clone size: many; CDR3 DNA: TGTGCCAGCAGCTTAATGGCGGGAGCAGATACGCAGTATTTT; CDR3 protein: CASSLMAGADTQYF
J gene: TRBJ2-7; CDR3 length: 16; V gene: TRBV5-1; D gene: -; clone size: -; CDR3 DNA: TGCGCCAGCAGCATCCCTTCCCGCAGGGCCCCCTACGAGCAGTACTTC; CDR3 protein: CASSIPSRRAPYEQYF
J gene: TRBJ1-2; CDR3 length: 16; V gene: TRBV28; D gene: -; clone size: -; CDR3 DNA: TGTGCCAGCGTTCCTCTCGGGTCCTTGGTTAACTATGGCTACACCTTC; CDR3 protein: CASVPLGSLVNYGYTF
J gene: TRBJ1-1; CDR3 length: 11; V gene: TRBV30; D gene: -; clone size: -; CDR3 DNA: TGTGCCTGGAGTGGGGGGAATGAAGCTTTCTTT; CDR3 protein: CAWSGGNEAFF
J gene: TRBJ2-2; CDR3 length: 17; V gene: TRBV7-2; D gene: -; clone size: many; CDR3 DNA: TGTGCCAGCAGCTTAGGCCTAGGCAGGGGTATATACGGGGAGCTGTTTTTT; CDR3 protein: CASSLGLGRGIYGELFF
J gene: TRBJ2-2; CDR3 length: 13; V gene: TRBV29-1; D gene: -; clone size: few; CDR3 DNA: TGCAGCGTTCGGGATATTAACACCGGGGAGCTGTTTTTT; CDR3 protein: CSVRDINTGELFF